A selection of T cell receptor beta chains follows, all from one sample in a study of blood T cell repertoires in COVID-19. Only in-frame clones appear in the TCRdb table, and some are missing; sequencing was by immunoSEQ multiplex PCR. The table has over 120,000 clones, about 80% seen once; the top ten hold 3.5% to 4%. Sequenced: peripheral blood. The origin of the receptors is a man between 65 and 85 years old who had recovered from COVID-19. CDR3s include the opening cysteine and the closing phenylalanine or tryptophan. The D gene is left open where the match is weak. Only part of the rows carry a size: once, few, many, or a class if the clone is expanded.

TGTGCCTGGCAGACAGATTATAATTCACCCCTCCACTTT	CAWQTDYNSPLHF	.	TRBJ1-6	TRBV30	many
TGTGCCAGCAGCTCAGCGGGACTCCGAGGTGCGCAGTATTTT	CASSSAGLRGAQYF	TRBD2	TRBJ2-3	TRBV7-9	few
TGTGCCAGCAGCCTTTCCAGTACTAGCTCCTACGAGCAGTACTTC	CASSLSSTSSYEQYF	.	TRBJ2-7	TRBV7-8	.
TGCGCCAGCAGTTTAGGAGCGACCCGCACAGATACGCAGTATTTT	CASSLGATRTDTQYF	.	TRBJ2-3	TRBV5-1	.
TGCGCCAGCAGCCCTTTAGGCGGGAAACCGTCCTACAATGAGCAGTTCTTC	CASSPLGGKPSYNEQFF	.	TRBJ2-1	TRBV4-1	.
TGTGCCAGCAGTTATCTGGATACGCAGTATTTT	CASSYLDTQYF	.	TRBJ2-3	TRBV6-5	.
TGTGCTAGTGGTCCACTAACGGGGGGCTACACCTTC	CASGPLTGGYTF	.	TRBJ1-2	TRBV12-5	.
TGTGCCAGCAGCCTGGGACTAGCGGGAAGGATGCAGTTCTTC	CASSLGLAGRMQFF	TRBD2	TRBJ2-1	TRBV3-1/TRBV3-2	.
TGTGCCAGCAGTACTATCGGGACTACATACCCTGATACGCAGTATTTT	CASSTIGTTYPDTQYF	TRBD2	TRBJ2-3	TRBV25-1	.
TGTGCCAGCAGCGTAGAACAGGGGGCGGCCGATAGCAATCAGCCCCAGCATTTT	CASSVEQGAADSNQPQHF	TRBD1	TRBJ1-5	TRBV9	.
TGTGCCAGCAGCTACCAGTGGTCCTACAATGAGCAGTTCTTC	CASSYQWSYNEQFF	.	TRBJ2-1	TRBV11-2	.
TGTGCCTGGAGTGGGATAGCGGGAGCCGTCCACGAGCAGTACTTC	CAWSGIAGAVHEQYF	TRBD2	TRBJ2-7	TRBV30	.
TGTGCCAGCAGTTTGGGGATACAGGGAGCCGGGGAGCTGTTTTTT	CASSLGIQGAGELFF	.	TRBJ2-2	TRBV27	.
TGTGCCAGCAGTTTTCTTGGGACTAGCGGGAGGAGGCAGACCCAGTACTTC	CASSFLGTSGRRQTQYF	TRBD2	TRBJ2-5	TRBV27	.
TGTGCCAGCAGTTTCGCTAGCGGGAGTTCTTACGAGCAGTACTTC	CASSFASGSSYEQYF	TRBD2	TRBJ2-7	TRBV6-5	few
TGTGCCAGCAGTTACCCTTCCTCGACAGGGAGCTCCTACGAGCAGTACTTC	CASSYPSSTGSSYEQYF	TRBD1	TRBJ2-7	TRBV6-2/TRBV6-3	.
TGTGCCAGCAGCTTAGGGACTAGCGGGATGGCCGGGGAGCTGTTTTTT	CASSLGTSGMAGELFF	TRBD2	TRBJ2-2	TRBV7-3	.
TGTGCCAGTAGCGAGACTGAATATGAAAAACTGTTTTTT	CASSETEYEKLFF	.	TRBJ1-4	TRBV19	.
TGTGCCAGCAGCCAAAGCGGGAGGGCCCAAGAGACCCAGTACTTC	CASSQSGRAQETQYF	TRBD2	TRBJ2-5	TRBV9	.
TGTGCCAGCTCAGGGACTAGCGGGCCCGGGGATGAGCAGTTCTTC	CASSGTSGPGDEQFF	TRBD2	TRBJ2-1	TRBV18	medium-sized
TGTGCCAGCAGCTCGGGACTGGAAGAGACCCAGTACTTC	CASSSGLEETQYF	.	TRBJ2-5	TRBV7-8	.
TGTGCCAGCAGCCCAGGGTGGGCCCCCAGAGAGACCCAGTACTTC	CASSPGWAPRETQYF	.	TRBJ2-5	TRBV2	once